This T cell receptor beta chain was identified during a study of regulatory T cells in long-lasting Graves disease. Study-level results: New patients shared roughly 960 public clonotypes, and persistent patients shared more, with about 2,500.

Relying on iRepertoire HTBI primers and Arm-PCR of CDR3 regions, the team built TCR beta libraries. TCRdb reprocessed the multiplex PCR reads via MiXCR and lists one record per CDR3 protein. The sample lists around 450,000 distinct CDR3 sequences, roughly a fifth seen once, with 7.1% in the top ten. Time point given: persistent/refractory GD, antithyroid drugs over 5 years with positive TRAb. RNA extracted from PBMCs served as the sequencing template. Peripheral blood, at about 10 milliliters, went into EDTA tubes. A few counts support this clonotype. Its specificity is unknown. Germline CDR1 and CDR2: SGDLS and YYNGEE. This CDR3 contains 12 residues. V lost 3 bases and J 10 bases, leaving 8 bases between the germline ends.

The specimen comprised peripheral blood mononuclear cells (PBMCs), sampled when the disease was refractory, from a patient treated with antithyroid drugs. The TCR comes from a female donor with Graves disease. V and J are TRBV9 and TRBJ1-6; weak D call: TRBD1 (6 bases). The CDR3: CASSAQGSPLHF. For the CDR3, the DNA is TGTGCCAGCAGCGCCCAGGGGTCACCCCTCCACTTT.